The sequence of this T cell receptor (beta chain) was determined in a study of shared clonotypes between healthy human individuals. Germline V CDR1 and CDR2: SEHNR, FQNEAQ (reference sequence). V gave up 5 bases and J gave up 5 bases, with 16 bases separating them. The CDR3 is made up of 14 amino acids. The protocol was immunoSEQ multiplex PCR, while the TCRdb copy is restricted to in-frame clones and leaves out a portion. The sample lists 2 million to 2.5 million clones, 85% to 95% occurring once. Adult Caucasians living in Nashville, Tennessee made up all of the donors. The chain links TRBV7-9 to TRBJ2-7; D call uncertain. The clonotype was recovered from a man younger than 30 in good health. Some clones in this sample may be carry-over from other donors' samples. The sequencing input was naive CD4+ T cells from PBMCs. Subset given: CD45RA+ positively selected. The DNA of the CDR3 is TGTGCCAGCAGCCCCCCCGTCCGGAGCCACGAGCAGTACTTC. Translating gives CASSPPVRSHEQYF.